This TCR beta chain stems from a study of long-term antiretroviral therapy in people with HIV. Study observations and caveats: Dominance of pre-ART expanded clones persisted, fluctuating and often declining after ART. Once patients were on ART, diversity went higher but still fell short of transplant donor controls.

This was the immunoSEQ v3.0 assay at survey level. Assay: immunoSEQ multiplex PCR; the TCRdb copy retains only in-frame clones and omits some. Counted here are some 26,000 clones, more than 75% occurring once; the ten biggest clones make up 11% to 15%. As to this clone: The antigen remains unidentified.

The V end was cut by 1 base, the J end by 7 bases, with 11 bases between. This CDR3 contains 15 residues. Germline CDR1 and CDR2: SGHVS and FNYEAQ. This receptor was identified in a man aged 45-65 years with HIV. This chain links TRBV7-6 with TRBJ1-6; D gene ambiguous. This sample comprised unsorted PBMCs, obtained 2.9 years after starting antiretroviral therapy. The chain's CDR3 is CASSLVAVENSPLHF. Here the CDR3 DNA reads TGTGCCAGCAGCTTAGTGGCGGTAGAAAATTCACCCCTCCACTTT.